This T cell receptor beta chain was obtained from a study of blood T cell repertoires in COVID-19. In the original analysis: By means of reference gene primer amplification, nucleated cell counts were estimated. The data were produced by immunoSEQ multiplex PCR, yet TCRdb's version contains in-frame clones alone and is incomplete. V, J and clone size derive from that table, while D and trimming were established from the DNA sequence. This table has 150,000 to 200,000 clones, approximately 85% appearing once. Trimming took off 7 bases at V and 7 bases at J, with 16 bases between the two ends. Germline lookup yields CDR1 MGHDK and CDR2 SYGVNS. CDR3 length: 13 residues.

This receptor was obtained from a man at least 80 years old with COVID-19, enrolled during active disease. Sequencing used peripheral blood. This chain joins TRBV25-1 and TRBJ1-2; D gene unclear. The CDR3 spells CASTQTGMSGYTF. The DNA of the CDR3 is TGTGCCAGCACCCAGACGGGGATGAGTGGCTACACCTTC.